A single sample is the source of the 22 T cell receptor beta chains below, sequenced in a study of cytomegalovirus exposure and HLA in healthy donors. Researchers ran the PCR with 60 Vbeta and 13 Jbeta primers. Here immunoSEQ multiplex PCR was the method, and the copy in TCRdb shows in-frame clones only, minus some. In the table there are approximately 190,000 clones, roughly four fifths of which are singletons. The sample taken for sequencing was PBMCs. These receptors all come from a woman aged 18 to 35 in good health and CMV-seropositive.

V gene TRBV9 combines with J gene TRBJ2-3, with D possibly matching TRBD1 (6 bases). The CDR3 has 19 residues. The germline V gene encodes CDR1 SGDLS and CDR2 YYNGEE. The V and J ends lost 0 bases and 3 bases respectively, with 23 bases between them. The CDR3 region is CASSVVGGPSPEQTDTQYF. In DNA, the CDR3 is TGTGCCAGCAGCGTAGTTGGGGGCCCCAGTCCCGAACAGACAGATACGCAGTATTTT.

The chain uses TRBV11-2 and TRBJ2-5, with D unresolved. The length of the CDR3 is 15 residues. The germline V gene has CDR1 SGHAT and CDR2 FQNNGV. V was clipped by 5 bases and J by 0 bases, with 13 bases between them. The CDR3 bases are TGTGCCAGCAGCCCCGGCGGCCTGTACCAAGAGACCCAGTACTTC. Amino acid sequence: CASSPGGLYQETQYF.

CDR3 residues: CASSSHTDTQYF. The CDR3 DNA is TGTGCCAGCAGCTCCCACACAGATACGCAGTATTTT. This chain joins TRBV11-2 and TRBJ2-3, with unresolved D. Germline loops: CDR1 SGHAT, CDR2 FQNNGV. CDR3 length: 12 amino acids. V was shortened by 4 bases and J by 2 bases, with 4 bases between the two germline ends.

A word on this clone: The missing conserved phenylalanine or tryptophan at the end of this CDR3 makes a read error likely. The DNA is left out, because the CDR3 cannot be placed on it with certainty; the CDR3 is given as TCRdb lists it. The chain employs TRBV7-5 and TRBJ2-7; the table's D call, TRBD2, has no DNA check behind it. TRBV7-5 is a pseudogene locus. Ends included, the CDR3 has 11 residues. The CDR3 spells CVRSRWGEQYL.

The V and J genes are TRBV6-5 and TRBJ1-1; possibly TRBD1 for D (5 bases). The CDR3 loop spans 13 amino acids. Trimming removed 3 bases at V and 8 bases at J, with 13 bases between. Germline-derived CDR1 and CDR2 are MNHEY and SVGAGI. The CDR3 nucleotides are TGTGCCAGCAGTTATCGGGGGAACCTCGAAGCTTTCTTT. Its translation is CASSYRGNLEAFF.

This clone was detected only once. The gene calls are TRBV9 and TRBJ2-2; possibly TRBD2 for D (7 bases). There are 15 residues in the CDR3. V lost 3 bases and J lost 4, with 13 bases in between. CDR1 is SGDLS and CDR2 is YYNGEE in the germline V gene. CDR3 sequence: CASSASGGGTGELFF. CDR3 coding DNA: TGTGCCAGCAGCGCTTCGGGGGGCGGCACCGGGGAGCTGTTTTTT.

This chain links TRBV2 with TRBJ2-1; a weak D match, TRBD2 (6 bases). The CDR3 extends over 15 amino acids. CDR1 SNHLY and CDR2 FYNNEI come from the germline V gene. Trimming took off 8 bases at V and 5 bases at J, with 19 bases between the two ends. The CDR3 DNA is TGTGCCAGCCCGGGGAGGCTAGCGCGAAACAATGAGCAGTTCTTC. It encodes CASPGRLARNNEQFF.

This chain links TRBV7-9 with TRBJ1-1; TRBD1 agrees at 7 bases. CDR1 is SEHNR, CDR2 FQNEAQ, per germline (reference sequence). V shed 7 bases and J 6 bases; nucleotides not matched to a gene: 11. The CDR3 extends over 14 amino acids. The CDR3 bases are TGTGCCAGCACCCGGGACAGCGGTATCGCTGAAGCTTTCTTT. Its protein product is CASTRDSGIAEAFF.

The chain links TRBV13 to TRBJ2-5; tentative D call: TRBD2 (7 bases). In germline, CDR1 is PRHDT, CDR2 FYEKMQ (reference sequence). The V end was cut by 0 bases, the J end by 0 bases, with 14 bases between. This CDR3 spans 17 amino acids. CDR3 loop: CASSLGAAGADQETQYF. The CDR3 DNA reads as TGTGCCAGCAGCTTAGGGGCGGCGGGGGCCGACCAAGAGACCCAGTACTTC. The entire variable domain, with the rest obtained from reference TRBV13 and TRBJ2-5, is as follows: AAGVIQSPRHLIKEKRETATLKCYPIPRHDTVYWYQQGPGQDPQFLISFYEKMQSDKGSIPDRFSAQQFSDYHSELNMSSLELGDSALYFCASSLGAAGADQETQYFGPGTRLLVL.

The V gene is TRBV28, the J gene TRBJ1-2; weak D call: TRBD1 (6 bases). Trimming removed 4 bases at V and 3 bases at J, with 12 bases between. Germline CDR1 and CDR2: MDHEN and SYDVKM. This CDR3 spans 14 amino acids. The CDR3 DNA sequence: TGTGCCAGCAGTTGGGGGGGCAGGTACTATGGCTACACCTTC. It translates to CASSWGGRYYGYTF.

The chain has TRBV6-6 and TRBJ1-5; 7 nucleotides line up with TRBD1. V shed 0 bases and J 7 bases; nucleotides not matched to a gene: 6. Germline CDR1 and CDR2: MNHNY and SVGAGI (reference sequence). The CDR3 has 15 amino acids. The CDR3 region has the DNA TGTGCCAGCAGTTACTCAGACAGGGCGAGCCAGCCCCAGCATTTT. It specifies CASSYSDRASQPQHF.

In its sample, this clone was seen a few times. The chain carries TRBV9 and TRBJ2-3; maybe TRBD2 (6 bases). The CDR3 covers 16 residues. V was clipped by 0 bases and J by 1 base, with 12 bases between them. Germline values: CDR1 SGDLS, CDR2 YYNGEE. CDR3 protein: CASSVAYGGGTDTQYF. CDR3 DNA: TGTGCCAGCAGCGTAGCCTATGGCGGGGGCACAGATACGCAGTATTTT.

V usage is TRBV4-1 and J usage is TRBJ2-5; 13 bases agree with TRBD2. CDR1 is MGHRA, CDR2 YSYEKL, per germline. CDR3 length equals 16 residues. The trim removed 3 bases at V and 9 bases at J, leaving 10 bases unmatched. CDR3 coding DNA: TGCGCCAGCAGCCATGGACTAGCGGGGGCTCGCGTGGCCCAGTACTTC. As protein: CASSHGLAGARVAQYF.

V usage is TRBV6-5 and J usage is TRBJ1-1; D gene unclear. Trimming removed 11 bases from V and 0 bases from J, with 13 bases in between. This CDR3 contains 13 residues. The germline gives CDR1 MNHEY, CDR2 SVGAGI. In DNA form, the CDR3 reads TGTGCCGCACGGGAGCAGATGAACACTGAAGCTTTCTTT. Translating gives CAAREQMNTEAFF.

The V and J genes are TRBV7-9 and TRBJ1-1, with 9 bases aligning to TRBD1. Germline V lookup: CDR1 SEHNR, CDR2 FQNEAQ (reference sequence). There are 14 residues in the CDR3. With 1 base clipped from V and 4 bases from J, the junction kept 1 base outside the gene matches. CDR3: CASSLGTGATEAFF. The CDR3, as DNA: TGTGCCAGCAGCTTAGGGACAGGGGCCACTGAAGCTTTCTTT.

The rearrangement uses TRBV11-3 and TRBJ1-1; D may be TRBD1 (6 bases). CDR3 length: 15 amino acids. V was pared by 3 bases and J by 3 bases, with 14 bases between. Germline V gene data show CDR1 as SGHNT and CDR2 as YENEEA. The CDR3 spells CASSLTQGRDTEAFF. The DNA for the CDR3 is TGTGCCAGCAGCTTGACTCAGGGGAGGGACACTGAAGCTTTCTTT. Full variable domain (rest looked up from reference TRBV11-3 and TRBJ1-1): EAGVVQSPRYKIIEKKQPVAFWCNPISGHNTLYWYLQNLGQGPELLIRYENEEAVDDSQLPKDRFSAERLKGVDSTLKIQPAELGDSAVYLCASSLTQGRDTEAFFGQGTRLTVV.

This chain uses TRBV6-5 with TRBJ1-5; D is uncertain. V lost 5 bases and J 2 bases, leaving 13 bases between the germline ends. The CDR3 consists of 15 residues. The germline gives CDR1 MNHEY, CDR2 SVGAGI. The CDR3 loop reads CASSNGRGGNQPQHF. The CDR3 nucleotides read TGTGCCAGCAGTAACGGGCGGGGTGGCAATCAGCCCCAGCATTTT.

This clone was detected many times. The V and J genes are TRBV6-1 and TRBJ1-6, with 11 bases that match TRBD1. Germline loops: CDR1 MNHNS, CDR2 SASEGT. This CDR3 is 15 amino acids long. Trimming at V came to 1 base and at J to 7 bases, leaving 0 bases not matched to a gene. The CDR3 spells CASSEGTGGNSPLHF. The CDR3 nucleotides are TGTGCCAGCAGTGAAGGGACAGGGGGCAATTCACCCCTCCACTTT.

J is TRBJ2-2 and V is TRBV4-3, with a weak D call TRBD1 (6 bases). Trimming took 1 base from V and 5 from J, leaving 14 bases between them. This CDR3 comprises 16 residues. CDR1 and CDR2 (germline): LGHNA, YSLEER. CDR3 in amino acids: CASSQVRDILTGELFF. In DNA form, the CDR3 reads TGCGCCAGCAGCCAAGTCCGGGACATCCTTACCGGGGAGCTGTTTTTT.

In the case of this clone: One junction end disagrees with the germline gene, perhaps due to a read error. The chain combines TRBV9 with TRBJ1-2; no definite D call. This CDR3 is built from 12 residues. Germline CDR1 reads SGDLS; CDR2 reads YYNGEE. As DNA, the CDR3 is TGTGCCAGCAGCGTAGCGGCCATCCCGAGGGCCTTC. Protein: CASSVAAIPRAF.

This clone showed up just a few times. The V and J genes are TRBV30 and TRBJ2-3; TRBD2 matches 8 bases. The CDR3 length is 14 residues. The trim removed 4 bases at V and 2 bases at J, leaving 5 bases unmatched. The germline V gene has CDR1 GTSNPN and CDR2 SVGIG (reference sequence). CDR3 residues: CAWNERGITDTQYF. The CDR3 DNA reads TGTGCCTGGAATGAGCGGGGGATCACAGATACGCAGTATTTT.

This chain links TRBV5-4 with TRBJ2-5, with 7 bases that match TRBD2. CDR1 and CDR2 from the germline V gene are SGHNT and YYREEE (reference sequence). V gave up 4 bases and J gave up 5 bases; unmatched junction bases: 11. The length of the CDR3 is 15 residues. CDR3 DNA: TGTGCCAGCAGCACCTCGGTGGGGGAGGGTGAGACCCAGTACTTC. Its protein product is CASSTSVGEGETQYF.